These 20 T cell receptor beta chains were all obtained from the same sample, sequenced in a study of blood T cell repertoires in COVID-19. Only in-frame clones appear in the TCRdb table, and some are missing; sequencing was by immunoSEQ multiplex PCR. The top ten clones hold about 4.7% of a sample with fewer than 400,000 clones, approximately 89% of them seen once. The sample taken for sequencing was PBMCs or T cells enriched from blood (not recorded which). Receptor source: a man aged 25 to 40 who had recovered from COVID-19.

The V and J genes are TRBV9 and TRBJ1-1; 7 nucleotides line up with TRBD1. Germline lookup yields CDR1 SGDLS and CDR2 YYNGEE. This CDR3 spans 14 amino acids. The V segment lost 3 bases and the J segment 3 bases; nucleotides outside the gene matches: 5. CDR3 region: CASSELTGYTEAFF. As DNA, the CDR3 is TGTGCCAGCAGCGAGCTGACAGGGTACACTGAAGCTTTCTTT.

This clone was observed a single time. The V and J genes are TRBV10-3 and TRBJ2-1; D might be TRBD2 (6 bases). Germline V lookup: CDR1 ENHRY, CDR2 SYGVKD. This CDR3 is 10 amino acids long. V was clipped by 8 bases and J by 10 bases, with 9 bases between them. The chain's CDR3 is CAIGAGEQFF. The CDR3 nucleotides read TGTGCCATCGGGGCGGGGGAGCAGTTCTTC.

The chain combines TRBV6-4 with TRBJ2-2, with TRBD1 matching over 12 bases. This CDR3 spans 15 amino acids. Germline-derived CDR1 and CDR2 are MRHNA and SNTAGT. The ends lost 2 bases at V and 7 bases at J; junction bases unmatched: 2. CDR3 loop: CASSDGTGGIGELFF. In DNA, the CDR3 is TGTGCCAGCAGTGACGGGACAGGGGGCATCGGGGAGCTGTTTTTT.

V is TRBV10-1 and J is TRBJ2-3; D unresolved. CDR1 and CDR2 from the germline V gene are WNHNN and SYGVQD (reference sequence). V lost 2 bases to trimming and J lost 0 bases, with 6 bases between them. The CDR3 totals 14 residues. This chain's CDR3 is CASSESRSTDTQYF. The CDR3 coding sequence is TGCGCCAGCAGTGAGAGTAGAAGCACAGATACGCAGTATTTT.

This chain uses TRBV6-2 or TRBV6-3 with TRBJ1-2; maybe TRBD1 (6 bases). The CDR3 is made up of 14 amino acids. V lost 2 bases and J lost 4, with 11 bases in between. CDR1 and CDR2 from the germline V gene are MNHEY and SVGEGT. The CDR3 loop is CASSYPGTRYGYTF. The CDR3 coding sequence is TGTGCCAGCAGTTACCCAGGGACACGCTATGGCTACACCTTC.

Worth noting for this clone: Other DNA variants within this sample encode the same CDR3. This rearrangement joins TRBV19 to TRBJ1-2, with TRBD1 as a possible D gene (5 bases). The CDR3 is made up of 13 amino acids. Germline V gives CDR1 LNHDA, CDR2 SQIVND (reference sequence). Trimming pared 6 bases from V and 3 bases from J, leaving 11 bases between. The CDR3 protein is CASSRGTYYGYTF. For the CDR3, the DNA is TGTGCCAGTAGCCGCGGGACCTACTATGGCTACACCTTC. Full variable domain (missing parts from reference TRBV19 and TRBJ1-2): DGGITQSPKYLFRKEGQNVTLSCEQNLNHDAMYWYRQDPGQGLRLIYYSQIVNDFQKGDIAEGYSVSREKKESFPLTVTSAQKNPTAFYLCASSRGTYYGYTFGSGTRLTVV.

The rearrangement uses TRBV7-9 and TRBJ1-1, with D possibly being TRBD1 (6 bases). The CDR3 spans 14 residues. Germline V gene sequence: CDR1 SEHNR, CDR2 FQNEAQ (reference sequence). The V gene lost 7 bases and the J gene lost 1 base, with 13 bases spanning the gap. The CDR3 DNA reads TGTGCCAGCACCACTCAGACAGGGAACACTGAAGCTTTCTTT. This encodes CASTTQTGNTEAFF.

The V and J genes are TRBV28 and TRBJ1-2; 10 bases agree with TRBD1. The V gene end was trimmed by 5 bases and the J gene end by 8 bases; junction bases not matched to a gene: 2. The germline CDR1 and CDR2 sequences are MDHEN and SYDVKM. CDR3 length equals 12 residues. This CDR3 reads CASSRTGGGYTF. CDR3 DNA sequence: TGTGCCAGCAGTCGGACAGGGGGGGGCTACACCTTC.

The chain employs TRBV10-3 and TRBJ1-1; D ambiguous. Trimming took 0 bases from V and 11 from J, leaving 13 bases between them. The CDR3 is made up of 13 amino acids. The germline V gene has CDR1 ENHRY and CDR2 SYGVKD. CDR3 in DNA: TGTGCCATCAGTGAGTCGGAGGGTAAAAGGGCTTTCTTT. It yields the protein CAISESEGKRAFF.

This clone was counted a single time. The V call is TRBV11-2, the J call TRBJ2-5; 9 bases fit TRBD1. V trimming: 5 bases; J trimming: 5 bases; junction bases outside the gene matches: 15. In germline, CDR1 is SGHAT, CDR2 FQNNGV. This CDR3 has 17 residues. The CDR3 is CASSTSGTGRVSETQYF. The CDR3 region has the DNA TGTGCCAGCAGCACCTCCGGGACAGGGCGGGTCTCGGAGACCCAGTACTTC.

This chain connects TRBV18 to TRBJ2-2; maybe TRBD1 (6 bases). V was clipped by 4 bases and J by 2 bases, with 14 bases between them. The CDR3 has 16 amino acids. Germline CDR1 and CDR2: KGHSH and LQKENI. Here the CDR3 DNA reads TGTGCCAGCTCACGAGCGACAGGTTTAAACACCGGGGAGCTGTTTTTT. Amino acids: CASSRATGLNTGELFF.

The chain employs TRBV18 and TRBJ1-3, with a tentative D call TRBD1 (6 bases). The V end was cut by 5 bases, the J end by 0 bases, with 11 bases between. The length of the CDR3 is 15 residues. From germline, CDR1 is KGHSH and CDR2 LQKENI. CDR3 DNA sequence: TGTGCCAGCTCAAGCGGACAGAGCTCTGGAAACACCATATATTTT. It yields the protein CASSSGQSSGNTIYF.

The J gene is TRBJ1-4, the V gene TRBV5-4; possible D gene TRBD1, 5 bases. This CDR3 region has 13 residues. CDR1 SGHNT and CDR2 YYREEE come from the germline V gene (reference sequence). With 7 bases removed from V and 0 bases from J, the gap between germline ends came to 7 bases. The CDR3 DNA is TGTGCCAGCGGGGGGTCAACTAATGAAAAACTGTTTTTT. This gives the protein CASGGSTNEKLFF. Together with reference TRBV5-4 and TRBJ1-4, the CDR3 gives the full variable domain: ETGVTQSPTHLIKTRGQQVTLRCSSQSGHNTVSWYQQALGQGPQFIFQYYREEENGRGNFPPRFSGLQFPNYSSELNVNALELDDSALYLCASGGSTNEKLFFGSGTQLSVL.

The chain joins TRBV5-6 to TRBJ1-1; 7 bases are a match to TRBD1. V was clipped by 4 bases and J by 4 bases; unmatched bases: 4. The CDR3 loop spans 13 amino acids. Germline V gene sequence: CDR1 SGHDT, CDR2 YYEEEE. CDR3 nucleotide sequence: TGTGCCAGCAGCCCACAGGGGCTCACTGAAGCTTTCTTT. Its protein is CASSPQGLTEAFF.

The V call is TRBV11-2, the J call TRBJ2-7, with D hard to call. The V and J ends lost 2 bases and 5 bases respectively, with 7 bases between them. The CDR3 totals 12 residues. The germline gives CDR1 SGHAT, CDR2 FQNNGV. CDR3 in DNA: TGTGCCAGCAGCTTACGGGTGCACGAGCAGTACTTC. Translating it yields CASSLRVHEQYF. Using reference TRBV11-2 and TRBJ2-7 for the parts outside the CDR3, the full variable domain is EAGVAQSPRYKIIEKRQSVAFWCNPISGHATLYWYQQILGQGPKLLIQFQNNGVVDDSQLPKDRFSAERLKGVDSTLKIQPAKLEDSAVYLCASSLRVHEQYFGPGTRLTVT.

The V gene is TRBV24-1, the J gene TRBJ2-1; 7 bases are a match to TRBD2. The CDR3 covers 14 residues. CDR1 KGHDR and CDR2 SFDVKD come from the germline V gene. The J segment lost 10 bases and the V segment lost 4 bases, leaving 9 bases of the junction unmatched. CDR3 region: CATSEGGLVWEQFF. CDR3 DNA sequence: TGTGCCACCAGTGAGGGTGGACTAGTTTGGGAGCAGTTCTTC.

The chain employs TRBV18 and TRBJ1-1; D remains ambiguous. The V end was cut by 3 bases, the J end by 3 bases, with 14 bases between. The germline V gene has CDR1 KGHSH and CDR2 LQKENI. The CDR3 consists of 15 residues. The chain's CDR3 is CASSPRNPTYTEAFF. CDR3 coding DNA: TGTGCCAGCTCACCTCGAAATCCCACTTACACTGAAGCTTTCTTT.

This chain links TRBV5-1 with TRBJ1-3; D not resolved. Germline V gene lookup returns CDR1 SGHRS and CDR2 YFSETQ. This CDR3 contains 15 residues. The ends were cut back, 0 bases at V and 1 base at J, with 8 bases in the middle. This chain's CDR3 is CASSLDAGSGNTIYF. CDR3 DNA sequence: TGCGCCAGCAGCTTGGACGCCGGGTCTGGAAACACCATATATTTT.

The CDR3 DNA is TGTGCCAGCAGCTTCCCCGGGAATTTGAACACTGAAGCTTTCTTT. It encodes CASSFPGNLNTEAFF. This sequence joins TRBV5-4 and TRBJ1-1; D unresolved. This CDR3 contains 15 residues. Germline V gives CDR1 SGHNT, CDR2 YYREEE (reference sequence). V lost 2 bases and J lost 0, with 11 bases in between.

This clone showed up just once. The chain has TRBV12-5 and TRBJ1-5; D is unclear. Germline assignment: CDR1 LGHNT and CDR2 FRNRAP. Trimming took 6 bases from V and 0 from J, leaving 21 bases between them. The CDR3 totals 18 residues. Written as DNA, the CDR3 is TGTGCTAGTGGCCGACGTAGGGTGGACTGCTTTAGCAATCAGCCCCAGCATTTT. Translating gives CASGRRRVDCFSNQPQHF. The full variable domain, in which reference TRBV12-5 and TRBJ1-5 provide the parts outside the CDR3, is DARVTQTPRHKVTEMGQEVTMRCQPILGHNTVFWYRQTMMQGLELLAYFRNRAPLDDSGMPKDRFSAEMPDATLATLKIQPSEPRDSAVYFCASGRRRVDCFSNQPQHFGDGTRLSIL.